The 14 T cell receptor beta chains below were found in one sample sequenced in a study of blood T cell repertoires in COVID-19. This table comes from immunoSEQ multiplex PCR, and its TCRdb copy is limited to in-frame clones, with some not included. The table lists 150,000 or so clones, 70% to 90% of them singletons. Input material: peripheral blood. The receptor source for this set is a man aged 18-30 years with acute or convalescent COVID-19.

The chain has TRBV3-1 (or the pseudogene TRBV3-2) and TRBJ2-2; 10 bases line up with TRBD2. CDR1 is LGHDT, CDR2 YNNKEL, per germline (reference sequence). This CDR3 has 16 amino acids. V was clipped by 4 bases and J by 2 bases; unmatched bases: 4. DNA for the CDR3: TGTGCCAGCAGCCTCCTAGCGGGGGTCAACACCGGGGAGCTGTTTTTT. Amino acids: CASSLLAGVNTGELFF.

The J gene is TRBJ1-2, the V gene TRBV29-1; TRBD1 matches at 8 bases. V trimming: 7 bases; J trimming: 8 bases; junction bases outside the gene matches: 9. CDR3 length equals 12 residues. The V gene's germline CDR1 is SQVTM and CDR2 ANQGSEA. The CDR3 DNA sequence: TGCAGCGCCTTCGGACAGGGCAGGGGCTACACCTTC. Residues: CSAFGQGRGYTF.

This chain joins TRBV9 and TRBJ1-2; TRBD1 aligns across 8 bases. This CDR3 spans 14 amino acids. Germline assignment: CDR1 SGDLS and CDR2 YYNGEE. V lost 2 bases to trimming and J lost 4 bases; unmatched junction nucleotides: 4. CDR3 loop: CASSVTGVGYGYTF. The DNA for the CDR3 is TGTGCCAGCAGCGTGACAGGGGTCGGCTATGGCTACACCTTC.

The chain recombines TRBV9 with TRBJ2-5, with D possibly TRBD1 on 5 matching bases. V lost 0 bases to trimming and J lost 3 bases, with 12 bases between them. Germline lookup yields CDR1 SGDLS and CDR2 YYNGEE. The CDR3 runs 15 residues. In DNA, the CDR3 is TGTGCCAGCAGCGTAGCATCAGGGTATGAAGAGACCCAGTACTTC. This translates into CASSVASGYEETQYF. The full variable domain, completed using reference TRBV9 and TRBJ2-5, is DSGVTQTPKHLITATGQRVTLRCSPRSGDLSVYWYQQSLDQGLQFLIQYYNGEERAKGNILERFSAQQFPDLHSELNLSSLELGDSALYFCASSVASGYEETQYFGPGTRLLVL.

The chain uses TRBV7-8 and TRBJ2-7; 9 bases match TRBD2. Germline V gene sequence: CDR1 SGHVS, CDR2 FQNEAQ. CDR3 length: 15 residues. With V trimmed by 5 bases and J by 2 bases, 7 bases remained unmatched. CDR3 protein: CASSPGTSSPYEQYF. As DNA, the CDR3 is TGTGCCAGCAGCCCAGGGACTAGCTCGCCCTACGAGCAGTACTTC.

This chain uses TRBV5-8 with TRBJ2-3; D may be TRBD1 (5 bases). Germline V CDR1 and CDR2: SGHTS, YDEGEE. V was cut by 4 bases and J by 7 bases, with 10 bases left in between. The CDR3 sequence is 12 residues long. The CDR3 nucleotides are TGTGCCAGCAGCCCCTTGGGGCATACGCAGTATTTT. Its protein is CASSPLGHTQYF.

This chain connects TRBV9 to TRBJ1-3; tentatively, D is TRBD1 (6 bases). The CDR3 consists of 15 residues. Trimming shortened V by 0 bases and J by 2 bases, and 9 bases separated the two germline ends. The V gene's germline CDR1 is SGDLS and CDR2 YYNGEE. CDR3 loop: CASSVDSGAGNTIYF. The DNA of the CDR3 is TGTGCCAGCAGCGTAGATTCAGGGGCTGGAAACACCATATATTTT. The full variable domain, in which reference TRBV9 and TRBJ1-3 provide the parts outside the CDR3, is DSGVTQTPKHLITATGQRVTLRCSPRSGDLSVYWYQQSLDQGLQFLIQYYNGEERAKGNILERFSAQQFPDLHSELNLSSLELGDSALYFCASSVDSGAGNTIYFGEGSWLTVV.

This clone was seen only once. This chain uses TRBV20-1 with TRBJ2-1; D is possibly TRBD2 (6 bases). With 6 bases removed from V and 8 bases from J, the gap between germline ends came to 11 bases. The CDR3 extends over 11 amino acids. CDR1 and CDR2 (germline): DFQATT, SNEGSKA (reference sequence). The CDR3, as DNA: TGCAGTGCGACTAGTGGCCATGAGCAGTTCTTC. Its translation: CSATSGHEQFF.

V and J are TRBV24-1 and TRBJ2-1; D is unclear. There are 17 residues in the CDR3. CDR1 and CDR2 from the germline V gene are KGHDR and SFDVKD. V was trimmed by 6 bases and J by 1 base, leaving 18 bases between them. The chain's CDR3 is CATSSPAGVTSYNEQFF. For the CDR3, the DNA is TGTGCCACCAGTTCGCCCGCCGGAGTTACTTCCTACAATGAGCAGTTCTTC.

As for this clone: Other DNA variants within this sample encode the same CDR3. The chain couples TRBV10-3 to TRBJ2-3, with D unresolved. V shed 4 bases and J shed 2 bases, with 4 bases lying between them. Germline values: CDR1 ENHRY, CDR2 SYGVKD. This CDR3 has 12 residues. CDR3 amino acids: CAISGDTDTQYF. Written as DNA, the CDR3 is TGTGCCATCAGTGGCGACACAGATACGCAGTATTTT.

A remark on this clone: It is unclear where the CDR3 begins or ends on the DNA, so no DNA is shown, and the CDR3 is as TCRdb lists it. The chain joins TRBV6-5 to TRBJ1-4; the table's D call, TRBD1, has no DNA check behind it. A total of 15 residues make up the CDR3, ends included. Germline V CDR1 and CDR2: MNHEY, SVGAGI. This CDR3 is CASSSSTAFNEKLFF.

The rearrangement joins TRBV5-6 to TRBJ2-7, with 8 bases identical to TRBD1. The junction had 9 bases not matched to a gene; V was cut back by 2 bases and J by 2 bases. The CDR3 consists of 16 residues. CDR1 SGHDT and CDR2 YYEEEE come from the germline V gene. The CDR3 here is CASSFLDRDMAYEQYV. As DNA, the CDR3 is TGTGCCAGCAGCTTTCTGGACAGGGATATGGCCTACGAGCAGTACGTC.

J is TRBJ1-5 and V is TRBV27, with D perhaps TRBD1 (5 bases). The CDR3 consists of 13 residues. Trimming took 6 bases from V and 2 from J, leaving 8 bases between them. The germline V gene encodes CDR1 MNHEY and CDR2 SMNVEV (reference sequence). Here the CDR3 DNA reads TGTGCCAGCAGCGAAGGGGGCAATCAGCCCCAGCATTTT. This encodes CASSEGGNQPQHF.

The rearrangement links TRBV30 to TRBJ2-7; D may be TRBD2 (7 bases). CDR3 length equals 13 residues. V was pared by 3 bases and J by 1 base, with 10 bases between. CDR1 and CDR2 (germline): GTSNPN, SVGIG (reference sequence). The CDR3 is CAWRGGASYEQYF. The CDR3 nucleotides read TGTGCCTGGAGAGGGGGGGCTTCCTACGAGCAGTACTTC. Supplemented by reference TRBV30 and TRBJ2-7, the full variable domain reads SQTIHQWPATLVQPVGSPLSLECTVEGTSNPNLYWYRQAAGRGLQLLFYSVGIGQISSEVPQNLSASRPQDRQFILSSKKLLLSDSGFYLCAWRGGASYEQYFGPGTRLTVT.